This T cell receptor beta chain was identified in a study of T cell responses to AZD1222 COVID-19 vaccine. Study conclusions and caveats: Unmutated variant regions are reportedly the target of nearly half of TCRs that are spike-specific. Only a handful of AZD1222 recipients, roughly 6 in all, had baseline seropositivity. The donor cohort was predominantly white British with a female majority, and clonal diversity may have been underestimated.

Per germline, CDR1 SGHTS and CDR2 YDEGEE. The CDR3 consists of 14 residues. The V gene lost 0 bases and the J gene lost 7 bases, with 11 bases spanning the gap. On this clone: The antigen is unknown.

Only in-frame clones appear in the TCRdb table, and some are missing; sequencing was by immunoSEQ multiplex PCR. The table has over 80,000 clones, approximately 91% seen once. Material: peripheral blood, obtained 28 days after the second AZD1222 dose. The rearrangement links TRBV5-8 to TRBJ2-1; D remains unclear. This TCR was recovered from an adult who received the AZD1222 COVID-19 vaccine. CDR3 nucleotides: TGTGCCAGCAGCTTGGGGAGTTTTAGAAATGAGCAGTTCTTC. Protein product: CASSLGSFRNEQFF.